These 11 T cell receptor beta chains originate from one sample sequenced in a study of T-cell memory formation after mild COVID-19. TCRdb analysed the 5' RACE reads with MiXCR anew, one entry per CDR3 protein. The profile covers about 400,000 distinct CDR3 sequences, with more than 20% appearing a single time and about an eighth taken by the ten largest. The sequencing sample was made of PBMCs or a T cell subset sorted from them (not recorded which). All receptors derive from an adult woman who had mild COVID-19 (a few samples of this study predate the infection). Cell type and time point are not known.

This clonotype was counted only a few times. The chain carries TRBV6-2 or TRBV6-3 and TRBJ2-5, with D uncertain. Trimming took off 2 bases at V and 2 bases at J, with 9 bases between the two ends. CDR1 and CDR2 from the germline V gene are MNHEY and SVGEGT. The CDR3 consists of 14 residues. The CDR3 DNA is TGTGCCAGCAGTTACCTAGACGGGCAAGAGACCCAGTACTTC. This codes for CASSYLDGQETQYF.

This clonotype has just a few counts. The V and J genes are TRBV6-2 or TRBV6-3 and TRBJ1-5; D not certain. CDR3 length: 16 residues. Germline V lookup: CDR1 MNHEY, CDR2 SVGEGT. V was shortened by 6 bases and J by 2 bases, with 17 bases between the two germline ends. The CDR3 spells CASRRLTTWGNQPQHF. The DNA for the CDR3 is TGTGCCAGCAGGCGTCTAACTACCTGGGGCAATCAGCCCCAGCATTTT.

V is TRBV15 and J is TRBJ2-3; D gene unclear. The CDR3 covers 15 residues. Trimming stripped 9 bases from V and 2 bases from J, with 18 bases between. Germline CDR1 reads LNHNV; CDR2 reads YYDKDF (reference sequence). In DNA form, the CDR3 reads TGTGCCACGGCCGCGCGGCAGACATTCACAGATACGCAGTATTTT. Its protein is CATAARQTFTDTQYF. The whole variable domain, filled in from reference TRBV15 and TRBJ2-3, reads DAMVIQNPRYQVTQFGKPVTLSCSQTLNHNVMYWYQQKSSQAPKLLFHYYDKDFNNEADTPDNFQSRRPNTSFCFLDIRSPGLGDTAMYLCATAARQTFTDTQYFGPGTRLTVL.

The table lists this clonotype with a count of one. The V call is TRBV29-1, the J call TRBJ2-7; possible D gene TRBD2, 6 bases. Germline CDR1 and CDR2: SQVTM and ANQGSEA. The V gene lost 8 bases and the J gene lost 2 bases, with 16 bases spanning the gap. CDR3 length: 13 amino acids. The CDR3 sequence: CSCGTEDAYEQYF. DNA for the CDR3: TGCAGCTGCGGGACGGAAGATGCCTACGAGCAGTACTTC.

This clonotype has only a few counts. V and J are TRBV20-1 and TRBJ2-2; no firm D call. There are 14 residues in the CDR3. Trimming shortened V by 6 bases and J by 3 bases, and 14 bases separated the two germline ends. CDR1 is DFQATT and CDR2 is SNEGSKA in the germline V gene (reference sequence). DNA of the CDR3: TGCAGTGCAACTGGTAGATCGGACACCGGGGAGCTGTTTTTT. It codes for CSATGRSDTGELFF.

The chain couples TRBV7-2 to TRBJ2-2; 7 nucleotides match TRBD2. The V gene's germline CDR1 is SGHTA and CDR2 FQGNSA. The junction had 9 bases not matched to a gene; V was cut back by 5 bases and J by 6 bases. The CDR3 extends over 15 amino acids. Here the CDR3 DNA reads TGTGCCAGCAGCCAATCGCGACTAGCCGCCGGGGAGCTGTTTTTT. Its protein product is CASSQSRLAAGELFF.

CDR3 DNA: TGTGCCACCAGTGACGTACAGGACGGAGAGCAGTTCTTC. This sequence encodes CATSDVQDGEQFF. The gene calls are TRBV24-1 and TRBJ2-1; D possibly corresponds to TRBD1 (5 bases). Germline CDR1 KGHDR, CDR2 SFDVKD. This CDR3 is built from 13 residues. V lost 4 bases, J lost 10 bases, and 13 bases lay in between.

The rearrangement uses TRBV4-2 and TRBJ1-4; D is perhaps TRBD1 (5 bases). Germline CDR1 is LGHNA and CDR2 is YNFKEQ. V lost 4 bases and J 5 bases, leaving 14 bases between the germline ends. The CDR3 has 15 residues. In nucleotides, the CDR3 is TGTGCCAGCAGCCGCCCAGGGTTTCCCAATGAAAAACTGTTTTTT. It translates to CASSRPGFPNEKLFF.

This rearrangement joins TRBV6-5 to TRBJ1-1, with D unclear. The CDR3 covers 15 residues. Germline V gives CDR1 MNHEY, CDR2 SVGAGI. Trimming left V 0 bases short and J 3 bases short, with 11 bases between. The CDR3 is CASSYSEGSDTEAFF. CDR3 nucleotide sequence: TGTGCCAGCAGTTACTCGGAGGGTAGCGACACTGAAGCTTTCTTT.

In its sample, this clonotype was seen many times. The chain employs TRBV7-8 and TRBJ2-7; D possibly corresponds to TRBD1 (6 bases). The ends were cut back, 3 bases at V and 3 bases at J, with 9 bases in the middle. The CDR3 spans 13 residues. The germline V gene encodes CDR1 SGHVS and CDR2 FQNEAQ. In DNA, the CDR3 is TGTGCCAGCAGCTTGGACAGTGTCTACGAGCAGTACTTC. It specifies CASSLDSVYEQYF. Full variable domain (missing parts from reference TRBV7-8 and TRBJ2-7): GAGVSQSPRYKVAKRGQDVALRCDPISGHVSLFWYQQALGQGPEFLTYFQNEAQLDKSGLPSDRFFAERPEGSVSTLKIQRTQQEDSAVYLCASSLDSVYEQYFGPGTRLTVT.

This clonotype was observed at least ten times. The CDR3, as DNA: TGTGCCAGCAGCTTATTCACAGATACGCAGTATTTT. Translated, it gives CASSLFTDTQYF. The gene calls are TRBV7-9 and TRBJ2-3; no reliable D call. The CDR3 length is 12 residues. The germline V gene encodes CDR1 SEHNR and CDR2 FQNEAQ (reference sequence). The V and J ends lost 2 bases and 2 bases respectively, with 2 bases between them.